This passage covers 15 T cell receptor beta chains from one sample sequenced in a study of blood T cells in healthy people across ages. The use of a sample-barcoded 5' primer and a J-beta primer mix characterized a second PCR of roughly 6 to 11 cycles. TCRdb independently ran MiXCR on the 5' RACE reads; one entry per CDR3 protein. The sample has 500,000 to 700,000 distinct CDR3 sequences; around 31% are singletons. Sequencing was performed on blood. The source is a woman of 80 years or more in good health.

This clonotype was picked up many times. The chain couples TRBV29-1 to TRBJ2-5; 8 nucleotides agree with TRBD2. Germline values: CDR1 SQVTM, CDR2 ANQGSEA. V lost 6 bases and J lost 5; bases outside the gene matches: 8. The CDR3 sequence is 13 residues long. CDR3 amino acids: CSVTRGGRETQYF. DNA for the CDR3: TGCAGCGTCACCCGGGGGGGCCGGGAGACCCAGTACTTC.

This clonotype has a count of ten or more. The chain is built from TRBV7-2 and TRBJ2-7; maybe TRBD2 (5 bases). The germline CDR1 and CDR2 sequences are SGHTA and FQGNSA. This CDR3 region has 13 residues. Trimming removed 2 bases at V and 3 bases at J, with 8 bases between. This chain's CDR3 is CASSLTSFYEQYF. CDR3 DNA: TGTGCCAGCAGCTTAACTAGTTTCTACGAGCAGTACTTC.

This clonotype was counted between two and nine times. The J gene is TRBJ1-4, the V gene TRBV30, with a possible D match to TRBD1 (5 bases). Trimming stripped 3 bases from V and 3 bases from J, with 11 bases between. Germline CDR1 and CDR2: GTSNPN and SVGIG (reference sequence). This CDR3 has 14 residues. The CDR3 coding sequence is TGTGCCTGGAGAAGTAAGGGACCTAATGAAAAACTGTTTTTT. This sequence encodes CAWRSKGPNEKLFF.

This clonotype was observed many times. The rearrangement joins TRBV4-3 to TRBJ1-2; 8 bases are a match to TRBD1. In germline, CDR1 is LGHNA, CDR2 YSLEER. V shed 4 bases, J shed 0 bases, and the junction held 10 bases outside the gene matches. The CDR3 is 17 amino acids. DNA of the CDR3: TGCGCCAGCAGCCCTAATGGGCAGGGGGCGTCTAACTATGGCTACACCTTC. Its protein product is CASSPNGQGASNYGYTF.

This clonotype was counted at least ten times. The chain combines TRBV6-1 with TRBJ1-2, with D possibly matching TRBD1 (6 bases). The CDR3 is 14 amino acids. Germline V gene data show CDR1 as MNHNS and CDR2 as SASEGT. The V gene lost 2 bases and the J gene lost 3 bases, with 10 bases spanning the gap. The CDR3 spells CASSEQGWDYGYTF. CDR3 DNA: TGTGCCAGCAGTGAACAGGGGTGGGACTATGGCTACACCTTC.

This clonotype was counted many times. The chain employs TRBV5-5 and TRBJ2-1; 8 bases match TRBD1. The CDR3 runs 14 residues. The V segment lost 4 bases and the J segment 6 bases; nucleotides outside the gene matches: 6. Germline CDR1 SGHKS, CDR2 YYEKEE (reference sequence). The CDR3 DNA follows: TGTGCCAGCAGCCCCGGACAGGGTTTCAATGAGCAGTTCTTC. This codes for CASSPGQGFNEQFF.

A remark on this clonotype: A much larger clone sits a single nucleotide away, making a read error possible. The chain combines TRBV7-2 with TRBJ2-5; 8 positions match TRBD1. The CDR3 runs 14 residues. The trim removed 2 bases at V and 11 bases at J, leaving 10 bases unmatched. CDR1 is SGHTA, CDR2 FQGNSA, per germline. The CDR3 nucleotides are TGTGCCAGCAGCTTAAGGACAGGGAGAGATGAGCAGTACTTC. Translation: CASSLRTGRDEQYF.

This clonotype was observed a handful of times. This sequence may be a read error, since a much larger clone differs from it by one base. The gene calls are TRBV5-1 and TRBJ2-1; TRBD1 matches at 9 bases. The last part of the DNA fits TRBJ2-7 better; the J call may be wrong. The CDR3 length is 15 residues. Looked up from germline, CDR1 is SGHRS and CDR2 is YFSETQ. As DNA, the CDR3 is TGCGCCAGTCGGCGACAGGGACAGGGCTACAATGAGCAGTACTTC. It translates to CASRRQGQGYNEQYF.

This clonotype was picked up many times. This chain links TRBV20-1 with TRBJ1-2, with D possibly being TRBD1 (5 bases). CDR3 length equals 13 residues. CDR1 and CDR2 (germline): DFQATT, SNEGSKA (reference sequence). The V and J ends lost 6 bases and 3 bases respectively, with 14 bases between them. Here the CDR3 reads CSATGMTDYGYTF. CDR3 bases: TGCAGTGCCACGGGGATGACAGACTATGGCTACACCTTC.

This clonotype occurred a few times. CDR3 sequence (DNA): TGTGCCAGCAGCCCCCAAGGAAGACAGGCTCGTGGCTACACCTTC. It is translated as CASSPQGRQARGYTF. V usage is TRBV7-2 and J usage is TRBJ1-2; the D gene is possibly TRBD1 (6 bases). The V gene lost 5 bases and the J gene lost 7 bases, with 20 bases spanning the gap. Per germline, CDR1 SGHTA and CDR2 FQGNSA. The CDR3 runs 15 residues.

The table lists this clonotype with many counts. V and J are TRBV11-1 and TRBJ2-1; D possibly corresponds to TRBD1 (6 bases). The CDR3 is 15 residues long. The germline V and J ends were trimmed by 2 bases and 2 bases, with 10 bases remaining between them. CDR1 is SGHAT, CDR2 FQDESV, per germline (reference sequence). The CDR3 sequence is CASSLRPGAYNEQFF. CDR3 in DNA: TGTGCCAGCAGCTTAAGGCCAGGGGCCTACAATGAGCAGTTCTTC.

Notes on this clonotype: This may arise from a read error, as a much more abundant clone is one base away. V and J are TRBV10-3 and TRBJ2-7; maybe TRBD1 (6 bases). CDR3 length: 15 residues. Trimming shortened V by 3 bases and J by 7 bases, and 19 bases separated the two germline ends. Germline lookup yields CDR1 ENHRY and CDR2 SYGVKD. CDR3 protein: CAISDSGQRNNEQYF. DNA for the CDR3: TGTGCCATCAGTGACTCGGGACAACGTAACAATGAGCAGTACTTC.

This clonotype was picked up many times. A much larger clone lies a single base off, so this may be a read error. The rearrangement links TRBV7-9 to TRBJ2-2, with D maybe TRBD2 (5 bases). Germline V gene data show CDR1 as SEHNR and CDR2 as FQNEAQ (reference sequence). The CDR3 has 14 residues. The CDR3 sequence is CASSRVGYTGERFF. The CDR3 region has the DNA TGTGCCAGCAGCCGGGTGGGGTACACCGGGGAGCGGTTTTTT.

This clonotype was picked up many times. This chain connects TRBV7-2 to TRBJ2-3; TRBD2 aligns across 10 bases. The CDR3 is 16 residues long. Germline values: CDR1 SGHTA, CDR2 FQGNSA. Losses at the gene ends were 5 bases for V and 4 bases for J; bases not matched to a gene: 9. CDR3 in amino acids: CASSPGTSVLPDTQYF. CDR3 nucleotides: TGTGCCAGCAGCCCCGGGACTAGCGTCTTGCCAGATACGCAGTATTTT.

The rearrangement uses TRBV5-1 and TRBJ1-1; TRBD1 might be the D (5 bases). This CDR3 contains 17 residues. With 3 bases removed from V and 2 bases from J, the gap between germline ends came to 20 bases. CDR1 is SGHRS, CDR2 YFSETQ, per germline. In DNA form, the CDR3 reads TGCGCCAGCAGCTGGGGTATGGGGGTGCTCCCCAACACTGAAGCTTTCTTT. This gives the protein CASSWGMGVLPNTEAFF.